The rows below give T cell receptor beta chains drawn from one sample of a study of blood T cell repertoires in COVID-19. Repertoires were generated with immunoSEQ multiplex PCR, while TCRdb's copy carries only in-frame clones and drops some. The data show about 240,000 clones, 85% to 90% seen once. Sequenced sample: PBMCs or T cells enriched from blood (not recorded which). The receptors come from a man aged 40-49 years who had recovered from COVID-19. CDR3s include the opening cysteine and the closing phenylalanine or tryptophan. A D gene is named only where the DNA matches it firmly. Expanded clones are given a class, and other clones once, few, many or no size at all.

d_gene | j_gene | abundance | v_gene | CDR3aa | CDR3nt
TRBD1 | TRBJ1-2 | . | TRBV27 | CASSSSGGTALVYTF | TGTGCCAGCAGTTCGTCGGGCGGGACAGCGCTTGTCTACACCTTC
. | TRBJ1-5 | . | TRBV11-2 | CASSLVANQPQHF | TGTGCCAGCAGCTTAGTGGCAAATCAGCCCCAGCATTTT
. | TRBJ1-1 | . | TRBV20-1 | CGLTENTEAFF | TGCGGCCTGACAGAGAACACTGAAGCTTTCTTT
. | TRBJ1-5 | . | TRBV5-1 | CASSFFTGSNQPQHF | TGCGCCAGCAGCTTCTTTACGGGTAGCAATCAGCCCCAGCATTTT
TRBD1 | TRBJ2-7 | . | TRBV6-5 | CASNALGTGSYEQYF | TGTGCCAGCAACGCCTTAGGGACAGGCTCCTACGAGCAGTACTTC
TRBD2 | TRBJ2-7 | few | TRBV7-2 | CASSYGLAGGDGGYF | TGTGCCAGCAGTTATGGACTAGCGGGAGGGGACGGGGGGTACTTC
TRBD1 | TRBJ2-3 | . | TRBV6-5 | CASRALTGYTDTQYF | TGTGCCAGCAGAGCTCTGACAGGGTACACAGATACGCAGTATTTT
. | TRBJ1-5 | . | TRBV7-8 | CASSLFTQGNSPQHF | TGTGCCAGCAGCTTATTCACCCAGGGAAATTCGCCCCAGCATTTT
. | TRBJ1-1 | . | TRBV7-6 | CASSLVDSFYAEAFF | TGTGCCAGCAGCTTAGTAGACAGTTTTTACGCTGAAGCTTTCTTT
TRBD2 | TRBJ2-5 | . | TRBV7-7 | CASSLLAGVVETQYF | TGTGCCAGCAGCTTACTAGCGGGAGTCGTGGAGACCCAGTACTTC
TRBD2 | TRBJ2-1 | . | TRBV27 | CASMGASGSGNEQFF | TGTGCCAGCATGGGAGCTAGCGGGAGTGGTAATGAGCAGTTCTTC
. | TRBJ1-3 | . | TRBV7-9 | CASSLASGLSGNTIYF | TGTGCCAGCAGCTTAGCGTCGGGACTCTCTGGAAACACCATATATTTT
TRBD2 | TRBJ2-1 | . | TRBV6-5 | CASRIALAGFGEQFF | TGTGCCAGCAGGATTGCACTAGCGGGGTTTGGTGAGCAGTTCTTC
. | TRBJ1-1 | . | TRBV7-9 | CASSLSYADQAFF | TGTGCCAGCAGCCTAAGTTACGCGGATCAAGCTTTCTTT
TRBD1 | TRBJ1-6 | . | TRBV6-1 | CASSELSGTGNSPLHF | TGTGCCAGCAGTGAGCTCTCCGGGACAGGGAATTCACCCCTCCACTTT
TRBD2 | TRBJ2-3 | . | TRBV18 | CASSPARLAGASTDTQYF | TGTGCCAGCTCACCCGCACGACTAGCGGGGGCGTCCACAGATACGCAGTATTTT
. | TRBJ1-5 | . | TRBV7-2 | CASSLTTRHGGQPQHF | TGTGCCAGCAGCTTAACCACTAGACACGGCGGTCAGCCCCAGCATTTT
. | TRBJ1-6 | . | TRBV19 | CASSIGSGNNSPLHF | TGTGCCAGTAGTATTGGGTCAGGGAATAATTCACCCCTCCACTTT
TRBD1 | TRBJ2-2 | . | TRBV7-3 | CASSLKPARTGGLDTGELFF | TGTGCCAGCAGCTTAAAGCCCGCCCGGACAGGGGGCTTGGATACCGGGGAGCTGTTTTTT
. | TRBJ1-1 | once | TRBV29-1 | CSVDPGAAEAFF | TGCAGCGTTGATCCAGGGGCGGCTGAAGCTTTCTTT
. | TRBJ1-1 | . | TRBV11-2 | CASSSRAGAVNTEAFF | TGTGCCAGCAGCTCGAGAGCGGGGGCGGTGAACACTGAAGCTTTCTTT
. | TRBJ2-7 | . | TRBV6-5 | CASSLAGKSYEQYF | TGTGCCAGCAGTTTAGCAGGGAAATCCTACGAGCAGTACTTC
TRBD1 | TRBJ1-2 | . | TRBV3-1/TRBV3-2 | CASSQGWDRRQGYGYTF | TGTGCCAGCAGCCAAGGTTGGGACAGGCGACAAGGCTATGGCTACACCTTC
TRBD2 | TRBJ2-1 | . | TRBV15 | CATSILLAGGGNEQFF | TGTGCCACCAGCATACTTCTAGCGGGGGGCGGGAATGAGCAGTTCTTC
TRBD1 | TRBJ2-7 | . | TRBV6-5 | CASKLDRAPTEQYF | TGTGCCAGTAAACTGGACAGGGCGCCTACCGAGCAGTACTTC
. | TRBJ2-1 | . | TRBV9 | CASSVGSATLDEQFF | TGTGCCAGCAGCGTAGGGTCTGCTACGCTAGATGAGCAGTTCTTC
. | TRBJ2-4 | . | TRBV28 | CASRSQVRMPQYF | TGTGCCAGCAGGTCCCAGGTCCGAATGCCCCAGTACTTC
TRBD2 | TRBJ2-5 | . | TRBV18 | CASSPSGSGETQYF | TGTGCCAGCTCACCAAGCGGGAGTGGGGAGACCCAGTACTTC
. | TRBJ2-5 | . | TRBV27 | CASSSREVGQETQYF | TGTGCCAGCAGTTCCAGGGAGGTAGGACAAGAGACCCAGTACTTC
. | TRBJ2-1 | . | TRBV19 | CASSIVGQGKGEQFF | TGTGCCAGTAGTATAGTCGGGCAGGGTAAGGGCGAGCAGTTCTTC
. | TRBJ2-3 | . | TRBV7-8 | CASSPTLGTQYF | TGTGCCAGCAGCCCGACCCTGGGCACGCAGTATTTT
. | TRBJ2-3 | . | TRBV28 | CASSSTGSGRDTQYF | TGTGCCAGCAGTTCAACAGGGTCTGGAAGAGATACGCAGTATTTT
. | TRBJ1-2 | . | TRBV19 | CASSTGFNYGYTF | TGTGCCAGTAGTACGGGGTTTAACTATGGCTACACCTTC
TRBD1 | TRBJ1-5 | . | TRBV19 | CASSIVTGANQPQHF | TGTGCCAGTAGTATAGTTACAGGGGCAAATCAGCCCCAGCATTTT
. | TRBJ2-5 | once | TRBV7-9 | CASSPWEYQETQYF | TGTGCCAGCAGCCCCTGGGAGTACCAAGAGACCCAGTACTTC
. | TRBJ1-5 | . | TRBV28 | CASSSLQSPGQPQHF | TGTGCCAGCAGTTCTCTACAGTCGCCTGGGCAGCCCCAGCATTTT
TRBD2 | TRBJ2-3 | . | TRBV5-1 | CASRHLLGTSGVQHTRDTQYF | TGCGCCAGCAGACACCTACTGGGGACTAGCGGGGTCCAACACACACGTGATACGCAGTATTTT
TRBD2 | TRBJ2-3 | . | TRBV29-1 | CSGTHPSGSSDTQYF | TGCAGCGGAACCCACCCTAGCGGGAGTTCAGATACGCAGTATTTT
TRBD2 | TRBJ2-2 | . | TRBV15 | CATSRDPAGENEELFF | TGTGCCACCAGCAGAGATCCCGCGGGGGAAAATGAGGAGCTGTTTTTT
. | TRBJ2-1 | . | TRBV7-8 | CASSETGTSYNEQFF | TGTGCCAGCAGCGAAACAGGGACCTCCTACAATGAGCAGTTCTTC
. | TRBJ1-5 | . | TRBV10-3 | CAISDSDLYSNQPQHF | TGTGCCATCAGTGACTCAGACTTGTATAGCAATCAGCCCCAGCATTTT
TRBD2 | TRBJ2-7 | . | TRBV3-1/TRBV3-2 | CASSPPASGANEQYF | TGTGCCAGCAGCCCCCCGGCTAGCGGGGCCAACGAGCAGTACTTC
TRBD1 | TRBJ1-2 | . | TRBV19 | CASSPRDRDGYTF | TGTGCCAGTAGTCCCAGGGACAGGGATGGCTACACCTTC
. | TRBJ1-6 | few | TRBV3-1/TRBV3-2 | CASSQDQGLGLHF | TGTGCCAGCAGCCAAGATCAGGGTTTGGGCCTCCACTTT
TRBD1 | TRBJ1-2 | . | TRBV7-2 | CASSSGQGRGYTF | TGTGCCAGCAGCTCAGGACAGGGTCGGGGCTACACCTTC
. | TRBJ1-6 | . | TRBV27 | CASSFRGGNSPLHF | TGTGCCAGCAGTTTTCGGGGGGGCAATTCACCCCTCCACTTT
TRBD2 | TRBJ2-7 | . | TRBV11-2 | CASSLGLAGGPLDEQYF | TGTGCCAGCAGCTTGGGACTAGCGGGGGGCCCTTTGGACGAGCAGTACTTC
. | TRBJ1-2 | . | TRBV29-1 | CSATPGGRANYGYTF | TGCAGCGCCACACCTGGCGGGAGAGCTAACTATGGCTACACCTTC
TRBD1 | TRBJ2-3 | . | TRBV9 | CASSPTLFGGTGGSFADTQYF | TGTGCCAGCAGCCCCACCCTGTTCGGTGGGACAGGGGGCTCATTCGCAGATACGCAGTATTTT
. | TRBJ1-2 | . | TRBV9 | CASSVRGTNNYGYTF | TGTGCCAGCAGCGTACGGGGGACGAATAACTATGGCTACACCTTC